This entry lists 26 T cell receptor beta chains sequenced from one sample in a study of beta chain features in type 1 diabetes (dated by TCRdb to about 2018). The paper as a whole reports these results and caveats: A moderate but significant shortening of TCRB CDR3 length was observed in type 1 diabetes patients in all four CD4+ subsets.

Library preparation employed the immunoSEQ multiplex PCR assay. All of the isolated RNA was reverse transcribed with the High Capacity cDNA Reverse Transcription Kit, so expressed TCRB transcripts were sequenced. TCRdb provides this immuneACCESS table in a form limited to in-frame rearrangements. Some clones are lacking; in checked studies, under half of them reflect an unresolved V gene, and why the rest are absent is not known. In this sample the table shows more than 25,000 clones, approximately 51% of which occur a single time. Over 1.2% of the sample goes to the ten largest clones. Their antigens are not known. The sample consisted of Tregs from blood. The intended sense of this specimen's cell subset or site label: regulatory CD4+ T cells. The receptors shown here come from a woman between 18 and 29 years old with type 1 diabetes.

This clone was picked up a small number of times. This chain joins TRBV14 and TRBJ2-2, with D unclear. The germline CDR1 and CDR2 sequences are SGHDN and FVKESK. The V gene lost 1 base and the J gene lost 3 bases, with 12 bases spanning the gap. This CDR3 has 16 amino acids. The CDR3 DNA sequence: TGTGCCAGCAGCCAAGTCTCCCCGTACTACACCGGGGAGCTGTTTTTT. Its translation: CASSQVSPYYTGELFF.

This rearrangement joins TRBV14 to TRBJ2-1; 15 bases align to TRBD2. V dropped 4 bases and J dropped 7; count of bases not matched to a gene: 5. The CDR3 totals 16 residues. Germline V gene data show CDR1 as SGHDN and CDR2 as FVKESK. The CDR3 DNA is TGTGCCAGCAGCCCGTTGGGACTAGCGGGAGGTAATGAGCAGTTCTTC. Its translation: CASSPLGLAGGNEQFF.

The DNA of the CDR3 is TGTGCCAGCAGTTTAGGGGCGGGAGCGGGTGTCTACAATGAGCAGTTCTTC. Its translation is CASSLGAGAGVYNEQFF. The chain combines TRBV28 with TRBJ2-1; 7 nucleotides line up with TRBD2. Trimming removed 2 bases from V and 3 bases from J; junction bases left unmatched: 10. The CDR3 covers 17 residues. Germline CDR1 is MDHEN and CDR2 is SYDVKM.

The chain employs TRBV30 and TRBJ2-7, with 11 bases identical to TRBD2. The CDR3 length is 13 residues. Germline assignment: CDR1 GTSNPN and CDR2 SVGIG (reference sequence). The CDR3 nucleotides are TGTGCTCAGCGACTAGCGGGAAACTACGAGCAGTACTTC. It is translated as CAQRLAGNYEQYF. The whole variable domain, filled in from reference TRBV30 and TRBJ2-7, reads SQTIHQWPATLVQPVGSPLSLECTVEGTSNPNLYWYRQAAGRGLQLLFYSVGIGQISSEVPQNLSASRPQDRQFILSSKKLLLSDSGFYLCAQRLAGNYEQYFGPGTRLTVT.

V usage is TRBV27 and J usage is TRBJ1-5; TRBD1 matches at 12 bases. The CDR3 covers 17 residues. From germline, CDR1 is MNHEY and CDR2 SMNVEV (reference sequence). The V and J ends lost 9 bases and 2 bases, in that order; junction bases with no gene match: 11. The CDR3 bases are TGTGCCAGTTCCGGGACAGGGGGCGCACGTGGCAATCAGCCCCAGCATTTT. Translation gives CASSGTGGARGNQPQHF.

The CDR3 loop is CASSFKPGQRNSGNTIYF. The CDR3 bases are TGTGCCAGCAGCTTCAAACCGGGACAACGAAACTCTGGAAACACCATATATTTT. The chain recombines TRBV11-3 with TRBJ1-3; D might be TRBD1 (6 bases). V lost 3 bases and J 0 bases, leaving 18 bases between the germline ends. From germline, CDR1 is SGHNT and CDR2 YENEEA. This CDR3 region has 18 residues.

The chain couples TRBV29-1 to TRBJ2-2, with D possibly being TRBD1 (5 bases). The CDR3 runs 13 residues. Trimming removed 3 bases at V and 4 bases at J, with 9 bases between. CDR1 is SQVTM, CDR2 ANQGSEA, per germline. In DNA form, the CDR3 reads TGCAGCGTTGAGCAGGGAACCACCGGGGAGCTGTTTTTT. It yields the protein CSVEQGTTGELFF.

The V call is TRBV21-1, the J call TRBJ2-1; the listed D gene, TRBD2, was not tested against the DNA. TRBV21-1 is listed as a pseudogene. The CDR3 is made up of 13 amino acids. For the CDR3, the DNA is TGTGCCAGCAGCAAAGGGGGGACTAGAGTTCGGTTCTTC. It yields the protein CASSKGGTRVRFF.

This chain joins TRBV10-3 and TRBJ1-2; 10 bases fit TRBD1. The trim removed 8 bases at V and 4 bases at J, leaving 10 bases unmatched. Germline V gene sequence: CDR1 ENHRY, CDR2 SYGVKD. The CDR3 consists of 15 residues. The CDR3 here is CAIGETGGGGYGYTF. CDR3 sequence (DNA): TGTGCCATCGGGGAGACAGGGGGCGGTGGCTATGGCTACACCTTC.

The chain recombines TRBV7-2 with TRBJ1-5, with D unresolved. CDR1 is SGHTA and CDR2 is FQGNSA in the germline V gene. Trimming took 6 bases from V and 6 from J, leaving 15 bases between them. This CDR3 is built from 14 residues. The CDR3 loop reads CASSMSGSSQPQHF. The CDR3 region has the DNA TGTGCCAGCAGTATGAGCGGATCAAGTCAGCCCCAGCATTTT.

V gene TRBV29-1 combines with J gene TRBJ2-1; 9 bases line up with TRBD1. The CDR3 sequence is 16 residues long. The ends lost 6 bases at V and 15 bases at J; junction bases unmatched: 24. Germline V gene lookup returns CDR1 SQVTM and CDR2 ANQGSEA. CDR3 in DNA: TGCAGCGTCCAAGGGACAGGGCTCCGCTCGAGTGGGCGGCCGTTCTTC. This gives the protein CSVQGTGLRSSGRPFF.

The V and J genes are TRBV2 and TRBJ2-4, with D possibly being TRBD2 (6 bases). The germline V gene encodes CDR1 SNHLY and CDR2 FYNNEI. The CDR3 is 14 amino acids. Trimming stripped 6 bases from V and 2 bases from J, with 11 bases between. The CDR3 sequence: CASRKAGTKNIQYF. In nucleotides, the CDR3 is TGTGCCAGCAGAAAGGCGGGGACCAAAAACATTCAGTACTTC.

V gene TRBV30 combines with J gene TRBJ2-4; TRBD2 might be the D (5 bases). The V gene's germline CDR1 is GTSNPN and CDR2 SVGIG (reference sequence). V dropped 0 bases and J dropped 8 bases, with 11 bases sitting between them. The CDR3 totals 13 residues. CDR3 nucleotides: TGTGCCTGGAGTGTACCTGGGAGTGACATTCAGTACTTC. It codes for CAWSVPGSDIQYF. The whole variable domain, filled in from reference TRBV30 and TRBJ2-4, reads SQTIHQWPATLVQPVGSPLSLECTVEGTSNPNLYWYRQAAGRGLQLLFYSVGIGQISSEVPQNLSASRPQDRQFILSSKKLLLSDSGFYLCAWSVPGSDIQYFGAGTRLSVL.

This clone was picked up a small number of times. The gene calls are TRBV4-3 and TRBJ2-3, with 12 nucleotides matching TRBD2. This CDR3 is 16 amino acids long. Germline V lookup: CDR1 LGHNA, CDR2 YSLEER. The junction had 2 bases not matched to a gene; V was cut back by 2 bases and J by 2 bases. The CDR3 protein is CASSQLAGGVTDTQYF. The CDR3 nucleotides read TGCGCCAGCAGCCAACTAGCGGGAGGGGTCACAGATACGCAGTATTTT.

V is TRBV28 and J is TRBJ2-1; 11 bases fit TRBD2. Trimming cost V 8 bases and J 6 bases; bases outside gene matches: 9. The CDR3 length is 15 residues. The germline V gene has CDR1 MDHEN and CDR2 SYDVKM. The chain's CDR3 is CASSPGTSGSNEQFF. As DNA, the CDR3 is TGTGCCAGCTCTCCCGGGACTAGCGGCTCCAATGAGCAGTTCTTC.

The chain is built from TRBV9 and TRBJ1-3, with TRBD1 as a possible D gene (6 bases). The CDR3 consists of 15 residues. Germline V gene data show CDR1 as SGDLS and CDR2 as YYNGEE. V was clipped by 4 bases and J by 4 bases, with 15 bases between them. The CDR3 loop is CASSPPGHSGNTIYF. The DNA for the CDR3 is TGTGCCAGCAGCCCCCCGGGACACTCGGGAAACACCATATATTTT.

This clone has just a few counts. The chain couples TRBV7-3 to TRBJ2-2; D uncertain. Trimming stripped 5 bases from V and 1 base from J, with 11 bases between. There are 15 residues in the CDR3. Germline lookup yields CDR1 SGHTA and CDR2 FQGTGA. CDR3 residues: CASSPRAQNTGELFF. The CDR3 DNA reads TGTGCCAGCAGCCCCCGAGCCCAGAACACCGGGGAGCTGTTTTTT.

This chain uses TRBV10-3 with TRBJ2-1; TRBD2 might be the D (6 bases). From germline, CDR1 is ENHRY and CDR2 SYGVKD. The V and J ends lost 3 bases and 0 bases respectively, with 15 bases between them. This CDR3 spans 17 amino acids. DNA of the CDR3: TGTGCCATCAGTGACGGCGGGAAATATGGCTCCTACAATGAGCAGTTCTTC. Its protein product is CAISDGGKYGSYNEQFF.

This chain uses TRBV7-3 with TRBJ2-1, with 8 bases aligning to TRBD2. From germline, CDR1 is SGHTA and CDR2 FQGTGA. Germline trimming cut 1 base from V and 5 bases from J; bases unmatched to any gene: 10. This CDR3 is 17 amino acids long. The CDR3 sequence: CASSLKGELAGNNEQFF. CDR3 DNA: TGTGCCAGCAGCTTAAAGGGAGAGTTAGCGGGGAACAATGAGCAGTTCTTC.

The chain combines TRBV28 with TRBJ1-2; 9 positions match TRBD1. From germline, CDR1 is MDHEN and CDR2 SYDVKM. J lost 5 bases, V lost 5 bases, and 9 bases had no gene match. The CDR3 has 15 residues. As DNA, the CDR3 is TGTGCCAGCAGTCTGCCGGGACAGGGTATTTATGGCTACACCTTC. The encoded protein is CASSLPGQGIYGYTF.

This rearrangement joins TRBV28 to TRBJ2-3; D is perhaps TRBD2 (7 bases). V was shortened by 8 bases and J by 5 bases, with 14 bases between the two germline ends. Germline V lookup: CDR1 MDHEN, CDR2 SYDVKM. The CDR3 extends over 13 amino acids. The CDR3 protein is CASGSGGIDTQYF. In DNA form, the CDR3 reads TGTGCCAGCGGATCGGGGGGCATAGATACGCAGTATTTT.

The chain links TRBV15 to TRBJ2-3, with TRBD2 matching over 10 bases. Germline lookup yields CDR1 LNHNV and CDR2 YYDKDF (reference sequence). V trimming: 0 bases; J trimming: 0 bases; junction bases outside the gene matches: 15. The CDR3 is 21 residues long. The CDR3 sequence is CATSRDLRVGLAELSTDTQYF. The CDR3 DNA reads TGTGCCACCAGCAGAGATCTGCGCGTCGGACTAGCGGAGCTCAGCACAGATACGCAGTATTTT.

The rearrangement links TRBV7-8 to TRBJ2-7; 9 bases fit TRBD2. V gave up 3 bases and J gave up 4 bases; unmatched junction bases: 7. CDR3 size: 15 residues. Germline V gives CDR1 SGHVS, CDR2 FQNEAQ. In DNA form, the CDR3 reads TGTGCCAGCAGCTTTCCCCTAGCGGGACCATACGAGCAGTACTTC. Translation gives CASSFPLAGPYEQYF. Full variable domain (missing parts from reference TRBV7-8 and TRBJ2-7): GAGVSQSPRYKVAKRGQDVALRCDPISGHVSLFWYQQALGQGPEFLTYFQNEAQLDKSGLPSDRFFAERPEGSVSTLKIQRTQQEDSAVYLCASSFPLAGPYEQYFGPGTRLTVT.

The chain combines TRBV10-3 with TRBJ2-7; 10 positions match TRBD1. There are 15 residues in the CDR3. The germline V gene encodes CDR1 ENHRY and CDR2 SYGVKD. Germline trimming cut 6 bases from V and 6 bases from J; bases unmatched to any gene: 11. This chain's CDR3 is CAISDDRGQLGEQYF. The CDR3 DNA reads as TGTGCCATCAGCGATGACAGGGGGCAACTCGGCGAGCAGTACTTC.

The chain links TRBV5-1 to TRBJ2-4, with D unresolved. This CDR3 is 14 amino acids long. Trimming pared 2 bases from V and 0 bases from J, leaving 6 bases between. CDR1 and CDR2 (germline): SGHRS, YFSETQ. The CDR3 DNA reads TGCGCCAGCAGCTTATCCGTAGCCAAAAACATTCAGTACTTC. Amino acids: CASSLSVAKNIQYF.

The CDR3, as DNA: TGTGCCAGCAGCCGACAGGGCCCGGGAGAGGAGCAGTACTTC. It specifies CASSRQGPGEEQYF. The chain carries TRBV7-3 and TRBJ2-7, with a possible D match to TRBD1 (7 bases). CDR1 is SGHTA and CDR2 is FQGTGA in the germline V gene. The CDR3 runs to 14 residues. V was cut by 5 bases and J by 7 bases, with 18 bases left in between.